Shown below are 23 T cell receptor beta chains from a single sample sequenced in a study of blood T cells in healthy people across ages. Through a sample-barcoded 5' primer and a J-beta primer mix, a second PCR was run for roughly 6 to 11 cycles. MiXCR, applied by TCRdb to the 5' RACE reads, yields one record per CDR3 protein. The sample includes about a million distinct CDR3 sequences, 45% to 60% seen only once; the top ten take around 21%. Sequencing used blood. Receptor source: a woman aged 60-70 years in good health.

The chain combines TRBV5-1 with TRBJ2-3; 9 bases agree with TRBD2. CDR1 is SGHRS, CDR2 YFSETQ, per germline. There are 14 residues in the CDR3. The ends lost 4 bases at V and 5 bases at J; junction bases unmatched: 5. As DNA, the CDR3 is TGCGCCAGCAGCAGGATAGCGGGAGTAGATACGCAGTATTTT. Its translation is CASSRIAGVDTQYF.

V gene TRBV4-2 combines with J gene TRBJ2-3; D ambiguous. The CDR3 covers 12 residues. From germline, CDR1 is LGHNA and CDR2 YNFKEQ. Deletions cut 2 bases from V and 4 bases from J, with 4 bases between. CDR3 amino acids: CASSQSSDTQYF. CDR3 sequence (DNA): TGTGCCAGCAGCCAATCCTCAGATACGCAGTATTTT.

The chain uses TRBV12-3 or TRBV12-4 and TRBJ2-1; TRBD2 aligns across 13 bases. There are 16 residues in the CDR3. With 4 bases clipped from V and 9 bases from J, the junction kept 9 bases outside the gene matches. This chain's CDR3 is CASSSRQTSGRSEQFF. Here the CDR3 DNA reads TGTGCCAGCAGTTCTCGCCAGACTAGCGGGAGGAGTGAGCAGTTCTTC.

This clonotype has only a few counts. This chain connects TRBV18 to TRBJ2-1, with no clear D. From germline, CDR1 is KGHSH and CDR2 LQKENI. With 2 bases removed from V and 6 bases from J, the gap between germline ends came to 5 bases. The CDR3 runs to 12 residues. CDR3 sequence (DNA): TGTGCCAGCTCACCAAATGGCAATGAGCAGTTCTTC. Protein product: CASSPNGNEQFF.

This clonotype was detected only a few times. The V call is TRBV29-1, the J call TRBJ2-1; no definite D call. V was shortened by 2 bases and J by 5 bases, with 10 bases between the two germline ends. Germline CDR1 is SQVTM and CDR2 is ANQGSEA. The CDR3 runs 13 residues. Written as DNA, the CDR3 is TGCAGCGTTGAAAACTCCCCGAACAATGAGCAGTTCTTC. Translating gives CSVENSPNNEQFF.

This clonotype has more than one count but fewer than ten. V and J are TRBV3-1 and TRBJ2-7; D uncertain. There are 14 residues in the CDR3. Germline V lookup: CDR1 LGHDT, CDR2 YNNKEL (reference sequence). V was shortened by 1 base and J by 3 bases, with 10 bases between the two germline ends. The CDR3 protein is CASSQGGLLYEQYF. DNA of the CDR3: TGTGCCAGCAGCCAAGGTGGATTACTCTACGAGCAGTACTTC.

The chain uses TRBV28 and TRBJ2-1; 9 bases match TRBD1. V dropped 8 bases and J dropped 7; count of bases not matched to a gene: 9. This CDR3 region has 14 residues. Germline V gives CDR1 MDHEN, CDR2 SYDVKM. CDR3 bases: TGTGCCAGCGGGGGGACAGGGCGAAGAAATGAGCAGTTCTTC. Encoded protein: CASGGTGRRNEQFF.

This clonotype was seen only a few times. V gene TRBV20-1 combines with J gene TRBJ2-1; TRBD2 matches at 14 bases. CDR1 and CDR2 (germline): DFQATT, SNEGSKA (reference sequence). Losses at the gene ends were 4 bases for V and 3 bases for J; bases not matched to a gene: 11. CDR3 length: 18 amino acids. The CDR3 loop reads CSAIPGLAGESYYNEQFF. CDR3 nucleotide sequence: TGCAGTGCTATTCCGGGACTAGCGGGAGAATCCTACTACAATGAGCAGTTCTTC.

This clonotype has only a few counts. The V and J genes are TRBV6-5 and TRBJ2-3; D is undetermined. The germline gives CDR1 MNHEY, CDR2 SVGAGI. V lost 6 bases, J lost 2 bases, and 18 bases lay in between. This CDR3 is built from 16 residues. This chain's CDR3 is CASRLRLADITDTQYF. The CDR3 coding sequence is TGTGCCAGCAGACTCAGACTGGCAGATATCACAGATACGCAGTATTTT.

The chain employs TRBV6-2 or TRBV6-3 and TRBJ2-7, with 7 nucleotides matching TRBD1. From germline, CDR1 is MNHEY and CDR2 SVGEGT. J lost 0 bases, V lost 8 bases, and 4 bases had no gene match. This CDR3 spans 13 amino acids. The CDR3 DNA follows: TGTGCCAGCGGACCAGGGGGCTCCTACGAGCAGTACTTC. Protein sequence: CASGPGGSYEQYF.

The V call is TRBV7-2, the J call TRBJ2-1; 7 nucleotides line up with TRBD1. The J call may be in error: the DNA end matches TRBJ2-7 better. The CDR3 spans 17 residues. Germline CDR1 is SGHTA and CDR2 is FQGNSA. This chain's CDR3 is CASSVTRPGTEFDEQYF. For the CDR3, the DNA is TGTGCCAGCAGCGTAACCCGTCCCGGGACAGAGTTTGACGAGCAGTACTTC.

CDR3 in amino acids: CASSSPGLAHQETQYF. CDR3 DNA: TGCGCCAGCAGCTCACCGGGACTAGCCCACCAAGAGACCCAGTACTTC. The chain couples TRBV5-1 to TRBJ2-5; the match to TRBD2 covers 9 bases. V lost 3 bases to trimming and J lost 0 bases; unmatched junction nucleotides: 6. The CDR3 covers 16 residues. Germline V CDR1 and CDR2: SGHRS, YFSETQ.

This chain connects TRBV7-2 to TRBJ2-1; no clear D gene. The germline V gene encodes CDR1 SGHTA and CDR2 FQGNSA. With 5 bases removed from V and 7 bases from J, the gap between germline ends came to 12 bases. This CDR3 has 13 residues. The CDR3 sequence is CASSAPGNNEQFF. Here the CDR3 DNA reads TGTGCCAGCAGCGCTCCGGGCAATAATGAGCAGTTCTTC. Supplemented by reference TRBV7-2 and TRBJ2-1, the full variable domain reads GAGVSQSPSNKVTEKGKDVELRCDPISGHTALYWYRQSLGQGLEFLIYFQGNSAPDKSGLPSDRFSAERTGGSVSTLTIQRTQQEDSAVYLCASSAPGNNEQFFGPGTRLTVL.

The chain combines TRBV20-1 with TRBJ2-7, with D perhaps matching TRBD1 (5 bases). Germline V gene sequence: CDR1 DFQATT, CDR2 SNEGSKA (reference sequence). V gave up 3 bases and J gave up 3 bases, with 6 bases separating them. The CDR3 is made up of 11 amino acids. The CDR3 loop is CSASRVYEQYF. The DNA for the CDR3 is TGCAGTGCTAGCAGGGTCTACGAGCAGTACTTC.

The gene calls are TRBV20-1 and TRBJ2-3; D gene uncertain. The germline gives CDR1 DFQATT, CDR2 SNEGSKA (reference sequence). This CDR3 region has 14 residues. The ends were cut back, 5 bases at V and 3 bases at J, with 15 bases in the middle. For the CDR3, the DNA is TGCAGTGCTCCCCTGGACCTAGGAACAGATACGCAGTATTTT. Its protein product is CSAPLDLGTDTQYF.

The chain is built from TRBV20-1 and TRBJ1-6, with D possibly matching TRBD1 (6 bases). V was pared by 1 base and J by 10 bases, with 17 bases between. Germline loops: CDR1 DFQATT, CDR2 SNEGSKA (reference sequence). The CDR3 consists of 15 residues. The CDR3 bases are TGCAGTGCTAGAGGCAGGGGCTATTATTTATCACCCCTCCACTTT. As protein: CSARGRGYYLSPLHF.

This clonotype was picked up a small number of times. V is TRBV6-1 and J is TRBJ2-3; TRBD2 aligns across 8 bases. The V and J ends lost 6 bases and 0 bases, in that order; junction bases with no gene match: 8. The CDR3 sequence is 16 residues long. From germline, CDR1 is MNHNS and CDR2 SASEGT. The CDR3 DNA is TGTGCCAGCAGGCCGGGACTAGGGTGGAGCACAGATACGCAGTATTTT. Protein product: CASRPGLGWSTDTQYF.

The rearrangement links TRBV28 to TRBJ1-4; possible D gene TRBD1, 5 bases. Looked up from germline, CDR1 is MDHEN and CDR2 is SYDVKM. The CDR3 length is 16 residues. V gave up 5 bases and J gave up 9 bases, with 22 bases separating them. In DNA form, the CDR3 reads TGTGCCAGCAGTACCGACAGAACCCCTCCAATAAAAAAACTGTTTTTT. It translates to CASSTDRTPPIKKLFF.

As DNA, the CDR3 is TGCAGTGTCCCACAGTCAGCCTCGGTTCCAGATACGCAGTATTTT. Its translation: CSVPQSASVPDTQYF. The chain joins TRBV20-1 to TRBJ2-3; D is unresolved. Trimming shortened V by 7 bases and J by 4 bases, and 21 bases separated the two germline ends. Germline V CDR1 and CDR2: DFQATT, SNEGSKA (reference sequence). This CDR3 spans 15 amino acids.

The rearrangement links TRBV6-2 or TRBV6-3 to TRBJ2-5, with TRBD1 identical over 9 bases. The V gene's germline CDR1 is MNHEY and CDR2 SVGEGT. The length of the CDR3 is 14 residues. V gave up 6 bases and J gave up 5 bases; unmatched junction bases: 7. The CDR3: CASRPTGGYETQYF. The CDR3 bases are TGTGCCAGCAGACCTACAGGGGGCTATGAGACCCAGTACTTC.

J is TRBJ2-1 and V is TRBV2; D uncertain. This CDR3 has 13 residues. CDR1 and CDR2 from the germline V gene are SNHLY and FYNNEI. V lost 7 bases and J 2 bases, leaving 9 bases between the germline ends. The CDR3 region is CASTGPAYNEQFF. CDR3 nucleotides: TGTGCCAGCACGGGCCCGGCCTACAATGAGCAGTTCTTC.

This clonotype was detected once. The rearrangement uses TRBV20-1 and TRBJ2-1; 10 positions match TRBD2. The ends lost 0 bases at V and 8 bases at J; junction bases unmatched: 10. This CDR3 is built from 16 residues. Per the germline V gene, CDR1 is DFQATT and CDR2 is SNEGSKA (reference sequence). CDR3 sequence reads: CSARDSSGSRMYEQFF. CDR3 coding DNA: TGCAGTGCTAGAGACTCTAGCGGGAGCCGGATGTATGAGCAGTTCTTC.

The CDR3 sequence is CASSTTSGSGYNEQFF. CDR3 nucleotides: TGTGCCAGCAGTACCACTAGCGGGAGTGGCTACAATGAGCAGTTCTTC. The rearrangement joins TRBV6-5 to TRBJ2-1, with 11 bases fitting TRBD2. Trimming at V came to 5 bases and at J to 3 bases, leaving 6 bases not matched to a gene. There are 16 residues in the CDR3. Germline V lookup: CDR1 MNHEY, CDR2 SVGAGI.